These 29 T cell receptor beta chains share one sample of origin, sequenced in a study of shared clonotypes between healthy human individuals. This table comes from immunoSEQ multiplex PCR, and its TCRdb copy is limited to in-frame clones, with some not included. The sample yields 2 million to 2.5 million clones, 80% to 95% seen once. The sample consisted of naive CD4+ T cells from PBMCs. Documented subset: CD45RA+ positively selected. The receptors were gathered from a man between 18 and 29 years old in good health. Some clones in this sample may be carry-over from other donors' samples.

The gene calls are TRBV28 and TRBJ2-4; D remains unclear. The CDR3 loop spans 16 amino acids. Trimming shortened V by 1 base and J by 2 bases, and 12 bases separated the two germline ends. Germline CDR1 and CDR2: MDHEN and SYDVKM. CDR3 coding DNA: TGTGCCAGCAGTTTATACCGCTCTCAGTCCAAAAACATTCAGTACTTC. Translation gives CASSLYRSQSKNIQYF.

In nucleotides, the CDR3 is TGTGCCACCAACTCCCTGGGCGGGACAGCTCTAACAGGATTTCAGCCCCAGCATTTT. Its translation is CATNSLGGTALTGFQPQHF. V gene TRBV2 combines with J gene TRBJ1-5; 7 bases map to TRBD1. This CDR3 has 19 amino acids. Germline V gene sequence: CDR1 SNHLY, CDR2 FYNNEI. Trimming at V came to 10 bases and at J to 6 bases, leaving 27 bases not matched to a gene.

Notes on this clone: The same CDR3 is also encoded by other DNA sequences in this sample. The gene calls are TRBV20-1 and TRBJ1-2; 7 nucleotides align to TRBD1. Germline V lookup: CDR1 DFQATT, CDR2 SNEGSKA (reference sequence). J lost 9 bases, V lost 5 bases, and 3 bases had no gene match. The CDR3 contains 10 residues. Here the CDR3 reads CSASGGSYTF. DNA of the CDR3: TGCAGTGCTTCAGGGGGGAGCTACACCTTC.

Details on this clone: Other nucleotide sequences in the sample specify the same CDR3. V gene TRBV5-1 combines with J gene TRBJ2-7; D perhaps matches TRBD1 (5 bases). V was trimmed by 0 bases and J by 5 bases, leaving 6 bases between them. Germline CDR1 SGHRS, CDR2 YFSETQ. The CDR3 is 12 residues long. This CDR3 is CASSLAGNEQYF. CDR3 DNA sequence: TGCGCCAGCAGCTTGGCAGGGAACGAGCAGTACTTC.

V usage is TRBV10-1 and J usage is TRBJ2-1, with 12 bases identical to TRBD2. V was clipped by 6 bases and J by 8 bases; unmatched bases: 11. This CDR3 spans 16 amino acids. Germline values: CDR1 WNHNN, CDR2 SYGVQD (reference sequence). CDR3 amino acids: CASSAVTSGSEDEQFF. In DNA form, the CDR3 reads TGCGCCAGCAGCGCGGTGACTAGCGGGAGTGAGGATGAGCAGTTCTTC.

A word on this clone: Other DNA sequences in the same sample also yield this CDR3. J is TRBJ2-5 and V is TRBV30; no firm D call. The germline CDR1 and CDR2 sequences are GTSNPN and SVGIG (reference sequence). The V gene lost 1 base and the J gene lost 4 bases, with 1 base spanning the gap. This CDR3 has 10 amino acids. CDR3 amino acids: CAWSGETQYF. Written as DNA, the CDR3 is TGTGCCTGGAGTGGAGAGACCCAGTACTTC.

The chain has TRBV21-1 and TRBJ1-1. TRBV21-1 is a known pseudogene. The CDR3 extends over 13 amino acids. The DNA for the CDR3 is TGTGCCAGCAGCAAGCCCGTTCACACTGAAGCTTTCTTT. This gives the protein CASSKPVHTEAFF.

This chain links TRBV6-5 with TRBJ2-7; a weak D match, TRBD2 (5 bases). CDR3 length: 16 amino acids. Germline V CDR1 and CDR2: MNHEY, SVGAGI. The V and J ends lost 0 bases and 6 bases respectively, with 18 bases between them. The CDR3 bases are TGTGCCAGCAGTTACTCCGTGCTAAGTACGGGAAGCGAGCAGTACTTC. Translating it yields CASSYSVLSTGSEQYF.

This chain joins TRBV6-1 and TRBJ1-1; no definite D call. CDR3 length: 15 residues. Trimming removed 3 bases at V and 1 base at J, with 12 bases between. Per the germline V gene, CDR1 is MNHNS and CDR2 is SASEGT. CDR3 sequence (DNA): TGTGCCAGCAGTGAGACGCCACGTTGGAACACTGAAGCTTTCTTT. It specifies CASSETPRWNTEAFF.

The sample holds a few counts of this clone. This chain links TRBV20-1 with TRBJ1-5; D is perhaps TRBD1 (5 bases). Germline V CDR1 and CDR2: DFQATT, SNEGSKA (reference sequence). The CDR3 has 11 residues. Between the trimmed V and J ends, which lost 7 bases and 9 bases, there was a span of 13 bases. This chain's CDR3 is CSGEKGMPQHF. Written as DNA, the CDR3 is TGCAGTGGGGAAAAGGGGATGCCCCAGCATTTT.

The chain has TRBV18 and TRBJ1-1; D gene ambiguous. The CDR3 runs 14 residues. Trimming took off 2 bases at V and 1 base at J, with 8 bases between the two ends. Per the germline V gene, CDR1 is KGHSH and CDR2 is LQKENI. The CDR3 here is CASSPTHTNTEAFF. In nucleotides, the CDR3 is TGTGCCAGCTCACCAACACACACGAACACTGAAGCTTTCTTT.

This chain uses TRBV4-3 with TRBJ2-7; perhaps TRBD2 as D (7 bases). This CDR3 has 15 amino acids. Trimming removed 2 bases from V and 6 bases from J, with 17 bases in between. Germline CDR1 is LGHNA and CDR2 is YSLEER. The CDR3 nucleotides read TGCGCCAGCAGCCAACAGGCGGGGGCTCTGAGCGAGCAGTACTTC. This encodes CASSQQAGALSEQYF.

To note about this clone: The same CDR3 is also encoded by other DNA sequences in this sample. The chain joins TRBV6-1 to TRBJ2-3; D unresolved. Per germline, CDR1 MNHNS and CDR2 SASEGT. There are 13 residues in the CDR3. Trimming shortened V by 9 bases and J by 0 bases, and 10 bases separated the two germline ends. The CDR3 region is CASRTVSTDTQYF. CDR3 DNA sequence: TGTGCCAGTCGGACGGTGAGCACAGATACGCAGTATTTT.

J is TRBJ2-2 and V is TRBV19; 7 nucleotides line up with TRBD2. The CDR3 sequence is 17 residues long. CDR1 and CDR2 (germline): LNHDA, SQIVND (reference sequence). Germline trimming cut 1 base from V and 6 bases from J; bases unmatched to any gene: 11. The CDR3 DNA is TGTGCCAGTAGTATAGTTCGACCGGGGGGTTTCGCCGGGGAGCTGTTTTTT. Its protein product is CASSIVRPGGFAGELFF.

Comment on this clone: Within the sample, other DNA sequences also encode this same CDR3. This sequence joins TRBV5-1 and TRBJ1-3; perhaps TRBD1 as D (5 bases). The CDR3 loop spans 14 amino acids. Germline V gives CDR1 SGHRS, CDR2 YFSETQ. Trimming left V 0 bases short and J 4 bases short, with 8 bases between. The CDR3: CASSLGGLGNTIYF. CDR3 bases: TGCGCCAGCAGCTTGGGGGGCCTCGGAAACACCATATATTTT.

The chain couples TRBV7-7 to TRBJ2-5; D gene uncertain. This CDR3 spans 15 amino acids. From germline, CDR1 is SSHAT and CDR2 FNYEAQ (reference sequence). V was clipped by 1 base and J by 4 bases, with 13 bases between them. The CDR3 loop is CASSLGRSRGETQYF. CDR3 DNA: TGTGCCAGCAGCTTAGGCAGGTCGAGAGGAGAGACCCAGTACTTC.

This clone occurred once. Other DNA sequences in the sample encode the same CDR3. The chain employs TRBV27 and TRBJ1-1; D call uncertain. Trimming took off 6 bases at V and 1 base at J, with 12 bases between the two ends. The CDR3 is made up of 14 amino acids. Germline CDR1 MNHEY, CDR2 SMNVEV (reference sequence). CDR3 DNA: TGTGCCAGCAGCCACCCCGGCGGGAACACTGAAGCTTTCTTT. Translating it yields CASSHPGGNTEAFF.

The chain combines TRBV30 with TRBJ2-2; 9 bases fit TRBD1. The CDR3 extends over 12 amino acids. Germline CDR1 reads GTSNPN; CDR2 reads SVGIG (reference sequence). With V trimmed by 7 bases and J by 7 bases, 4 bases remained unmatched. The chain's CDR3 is CAYRGRSGELFF. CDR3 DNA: TGTGCCTACAGGGGGCGTAGCGGGGAGCTGTTTTTT.

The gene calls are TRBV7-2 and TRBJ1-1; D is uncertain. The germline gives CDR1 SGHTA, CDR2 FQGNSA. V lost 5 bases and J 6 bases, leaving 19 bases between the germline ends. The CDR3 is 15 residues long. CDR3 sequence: CASSQGREHFAEAFF. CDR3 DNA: TGTGCCAGCAGCCAAGGACGGGAACACTTTGCTGAAGCTTTCTTT.

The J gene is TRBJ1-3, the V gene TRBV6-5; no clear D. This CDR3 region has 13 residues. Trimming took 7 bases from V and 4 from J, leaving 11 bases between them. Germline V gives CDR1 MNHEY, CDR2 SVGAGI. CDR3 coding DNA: TGTGCCAGCACCTCTCCGACAGGAAACACCATATATTTT. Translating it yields CASTSPTGNTIYF.

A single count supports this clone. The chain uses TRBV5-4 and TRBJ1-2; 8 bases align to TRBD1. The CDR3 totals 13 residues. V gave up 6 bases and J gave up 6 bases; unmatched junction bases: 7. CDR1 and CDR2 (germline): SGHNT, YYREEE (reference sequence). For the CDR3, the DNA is TGTGCCAGCAACTTCGGACAGGGCCATGGCTACACCTTC. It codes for CASNFGQGHGYTF. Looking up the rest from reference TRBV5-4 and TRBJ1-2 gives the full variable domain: ETGVTQSPTHLIKTRGQQVTLRCSSQSGHNTVSWYQQALGQGPQFIFQYYREEENGRGNFPPRFSGLQFPNYSSELNVNALELDDSALYLCASNFGQGHGYTFGSGTRLTVV.

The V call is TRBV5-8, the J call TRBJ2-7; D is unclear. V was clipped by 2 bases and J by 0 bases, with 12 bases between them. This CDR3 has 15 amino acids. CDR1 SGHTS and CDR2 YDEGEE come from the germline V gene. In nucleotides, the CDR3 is TGTGCCAGCAGCTTACATCCTGCGGACTCCTACGAGCAGTACTTC. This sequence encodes CASSLHPADSYEQYF.

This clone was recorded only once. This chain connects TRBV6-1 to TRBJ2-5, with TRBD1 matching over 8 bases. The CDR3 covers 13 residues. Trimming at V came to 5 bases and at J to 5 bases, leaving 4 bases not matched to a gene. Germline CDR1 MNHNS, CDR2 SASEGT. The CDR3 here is CASSRRDRETQYF. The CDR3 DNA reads TGTGCCAGCAGTCGGAGGGACAGGGAGACCCAGTACTTC.

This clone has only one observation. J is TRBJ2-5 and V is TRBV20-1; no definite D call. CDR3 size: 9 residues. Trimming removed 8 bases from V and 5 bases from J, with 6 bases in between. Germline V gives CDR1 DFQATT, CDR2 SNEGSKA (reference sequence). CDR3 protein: CSPRETQYF. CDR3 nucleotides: TGCAGTCCCCGGGAGACCCAGTACTTC.

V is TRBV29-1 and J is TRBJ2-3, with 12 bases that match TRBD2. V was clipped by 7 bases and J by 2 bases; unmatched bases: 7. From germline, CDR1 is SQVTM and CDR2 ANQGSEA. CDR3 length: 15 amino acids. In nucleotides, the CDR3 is TGCAGCGCCGGTGGACTAGCGGGAATCACAGATACGCAGTATTTT. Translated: CSAGGLAGITDTQYF.

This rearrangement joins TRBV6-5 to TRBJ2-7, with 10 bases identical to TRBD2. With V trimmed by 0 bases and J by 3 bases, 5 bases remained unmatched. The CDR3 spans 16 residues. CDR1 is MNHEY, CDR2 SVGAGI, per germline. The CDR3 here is CASSYSGLAPNYEQYF. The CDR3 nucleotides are TGTGCCAGCAGTTACTCGGGACTAGCGCCAAACTACGAGCAGTACTTC.

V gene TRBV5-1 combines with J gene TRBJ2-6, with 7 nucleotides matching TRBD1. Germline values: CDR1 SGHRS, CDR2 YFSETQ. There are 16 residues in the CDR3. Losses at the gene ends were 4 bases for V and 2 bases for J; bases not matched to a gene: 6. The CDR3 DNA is TGCGCCAGCAGCCCCTCGGGACAGCCTGGGGCCAACGTCCTGACTTTC. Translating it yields CASSPSGQPGANVLTF.

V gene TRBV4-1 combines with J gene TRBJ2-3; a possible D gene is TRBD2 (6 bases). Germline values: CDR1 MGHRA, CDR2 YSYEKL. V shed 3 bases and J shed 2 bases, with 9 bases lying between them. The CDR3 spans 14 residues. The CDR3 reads CASSQRTITDTQYF. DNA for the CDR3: TGCGCCAGCAGCCAGAGGACTATCACAGATACGCAGTATTTT.

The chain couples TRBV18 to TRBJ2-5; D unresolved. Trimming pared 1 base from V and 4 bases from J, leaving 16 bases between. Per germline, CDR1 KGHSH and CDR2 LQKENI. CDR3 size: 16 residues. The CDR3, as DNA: TGTGCCAGCTCACCACATTGGAAAAGTGTCGGAGAGACCCAGTACTTC. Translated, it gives CASSPHWKSVGETQYF.